This T cell receptor beta chain was recorded in a study of blood T cells in healthy people across ages. The second PCR ran 7 to 11 cycles with a sample-barcoded 5' primer and J-beta primers. A tag from a template-switch adaptor with 12 random nucleotides marked each cDNA molecule. CDR3-containing paired-end reads numbered at least 2.5 million in each sample. MiXCR was run by TCRdb on the 5' RACE reads, yielding one entry per CDR3 protein. Among hundreds of thousands of distinct CDR3 sequences listed, about 37% were seen once. The origin of this receptor is a man aged 18 to 29 in good health. Sequenced: blood.

The CDR3 reads CASSQSAGLGTQYF. CDR3 coding DNA: TGCGCCAGCAGCCAGAGCGCAGGGTTGGGGACCCAGTACTTC. The chain combines TRBV4-3 with TRBJ2-7; weak D call: TRBD1 (5 bases). The end of the DNA is better explained by TRBJ2-5, so the J call may be wrong. CDR1 LGHNA and CDR2 YSLEER come from the germline V gene. This CDR3 is 14 amino acids long.